The text below deals with one T cell receptor beta chain. The antigen is unknown. The data belong to a study of shared clonotypes between healthy human individuals. Study-wide background: There were three CD4 naive, three CD4 memory, two CD8 naive and one CD8 memory plates per donor. Study findings and constraints: Sampling involved blood alone; tissue repertoires likely differ. What limited the represented genetic and exposure-history diversity was the small number of donors.

Clones were read by immunoSEQ multiplex PCR, and TCRdb kept only the in-frame ones, dropping some. The sample has approximately 2.1 million clones; over 90% are singletons. In germline, CDR1 is SQVTM, CDR2 ANQGSEA. V lost 4 bases and J 5 bases, leaving 12 bases between the germline ends. The CDR3 extends over 13 amino acids. V and J are TRBV29-1 and TRBJ2-1; D unclear. The TCR comes from a man between 18 and 29 years old in good health. Some clones in this sample may be carry-over from other donors' samples. The sample comprised naive CD4+ T cells from PBMCs. Documented subset: CD45RA+ positively selected. The DNA of the CDR3 is TGCAGCGTTGTCGGACCCCTCCACAATGAGCAGTTCTTC. Residues: CSVVGPLHNEQFF.